The 27 T cell receptor beta chains reported below all come from one sample, sequenced in a study of OX40 agonist ivuxolimab in advanced cancers. Here immunoSEQ multiplex PCR was the method, and the copy in TCRdb shows in-frame clones only, minus some. The sample yields some 50,000 clones, almost 80% seen once. The sequencing used CD4+ or CD8+ T cells sorted from blood, collected in a trial of the OX40 agonist ivuxolimab. Source of these receptors: an adult with an advanced solid tumor such as melanoma, head and neck, liver or kidney cancer.

The chain recombines TRBV6-6 with TRBJ2-7, with 8 bases matching TRBD1. V shed 8 bases and J 13 bases; nucleotides not matched to a gene: 19. CDR1 is MNHNY, CDR2 SVGAGI, per germline (reference sequence). The CDR3 runs 14 residues. The CDR3 region is CASLQSAGGLPLYF. The CDR3 DNA follows: TGTGCCAGCTTACAAAGTGCAGGGGGCTTACCCCTCTACTTC.

CDR3 loop: CASRGGRASVGSYNEQFF. In DNA, the CDR3 is TGTGCCAGCAGAGGGGGCCGGGCTAGCGTTGGCTCCTACAATGAGCAGTTCTTC. The rearrangement joins TRBV27 to TRBJ2-1; TRBD1 might be the D (7 bases). The germline gives CDR1 MNHEY, CDR2 SMNVEV (reference sequence). The germline V and J ends were trimmed by 6 bases and 0 bases, with 21 bases remaining between them. This CDR3 has 18 residues.

CDR3 region: CASSDSSLINNEQFF. The DNA for the CDR3 is TGTGCCAGCAGTGACTCCTCCTTAATAAACAATGAGCAGTTCTTC. The rearrangement links TRBV6-4 to TRBJ2-1; D not resolved. V was shortened by 0 bases and J by 5 bases, with 11 bases between the two germline ends. CDR1 and CDR2 from the germline V gene are MRHNA and SNTAGT. The CDR3 sequence is 15 residues long.

This chain uses TRBV19 with TRBJ1-6; no reliable D call. The germline V gene encodes CDR1 LNHDA and CDR2 SQIVND (reference sequence). Trimming shortened V by 3 bases and J by 10 bases, and 10 bases separated the two germline ends. The CDR3 is made up of 13 amino acids. The CDR3 coding sequence is TGTGCCAGTAGTATTCAGAGGAGATCACCCCTCCACTTT. It specifies CASSIQRRSPLHF.

Here the CDR3 DNA reads TGTGCCAGCAGCTCCCATGGGGGGTCCTACAATGAGCAGTTCTTC. Its protein is CASSSHGGSYNEQFF. The chain links TRBV11-2 to TRBJ2-1; a weak D match, TRBD2 (6 bases). The length of the CDR3 is 15 residues. V lost 4 bases, J lost 1 base, and 11 bases lay in between. The germline gives CDR1 SGHAT, CDR2 FQNNGV.

The rearrangement joins TRBV9 to TRBJ2-3, with 14 bases lining up with TRBD2. Germline V lookup: CDR1 SGDLS, CDR2 YYNGEE. The length of the CDR3 is 20 residues. Losses at the gene ends were 3 bases for V and 0 bases for J; bases not matched to a gene: 12. The DNA of the CDR3 is TGTGCCAGCAGCGGTGGACTAGCGGGAGGTTCCTATCCTAGCACAGATACGCAGTATTTT. Translated, it gives CASSGGLAGGSYPSTDTQYF. Full variable domain (missing parts from reference TRBV9 and TRBJ2-3): DSGVTQTPKHLITATGQRVTLRCSPRSGDLSVYWYQQSLDQGLQFLIQYYNGEERAKGNILERFSAQQFPDLHSELNLSSLELGDSALYFCASSGGLAGGSYPSTDTQYFGPGTRLTVL.

This chain joins TRBV6-5 and TRBJ2-3; 8 bases fit TRBD2. The V gene end was trimmed by 8 bases and the J gene end by 1 base; junction bases not matched to a gene: 5. Looked up from germline, CDR1 is MNHEY and CDR2 is SVGAGI. This CDR3 has 14 amino acids. CDR3 nucleotide sequence: TGTGCCAGCCACCCTAGCGGGCGCACAGATACGCAGTATTTT. It encodes CASHPSGRTDTQYF.

This chain joins TRBV9 and TRBJ1-1; D gene uncertain. CDR1 and CDR2 (germline): SGDLS, YYNGEE. There are 16 residues in the CDR3. Trimming left V 2 bases short and J 8 bases short, with 22 bases between. CDR3 protein: CASSVTPVSLLGEAFF. In DNA, the CDR3 is TGTGCCAGCAGCGTCACCCCTGTGTCGTTATTAGGAGAAGCTTTCTTT.

The chain links TRBV4-1 to TRBJ1-4; D uncertain. Germline V CDR1 and CDR2: MGHRA, YSYEKL. V shed 0 bases and J shed 0 bases, with 11 bases lying between them. The CDR3 is made up of 17 amino acids. In DNA form, the CDR3 reads TGCGCCAGCAGCCAAGAAGGTTGGCCAGCAACTAATGAAAAACTGTTTTTT. Residues: CASSQEGWPATNEKLFF.

Concerning this clone itself: Other DNA sequences of this sample code for an identical CDR3. The rearrangement uses TRBV19 and TRBJ1-5; D not certain. Germline V gene sequence: CDR1 LNHDA, CDR2 SQIVND (reference sequence). The CDR3 is made up of 15 amino acids. The V gene lost 5 bases and the J gene lost 0 bases, with 11 bases spanning the gap. For the CDR3, the DNA is TGTGCCAGTAGTCCACAGCTATATAGCAATCAGCCCCAGCATTTT. Its translation is CASSPQLYSNQPQHF.

The V call is TRBV5-1, the J call TRBJ2-5, with 8 bases matching TRBD1. Germline loops: CDR1 SGHRS, CDR2 YFSETQ. This CDR3 contains 14 residues. V was clipped by 5 bases and J by 5 bases; unmatched bases: 8. CDR3 loop: CASSTQGAWETQYF. The CDR3 bases are TGCGCCAGCAGTACGCAGGGGGCGTGGGAGACCCAGTACTTC.

This clone has just one count. The V call is TRBV7-2, the J call TRBJ2-1, with 9 positions matching TRBD2. The J segment lost 8 bases and the V segment lost 8 bases, leaving 16 bases of the junction unmatched. Per germline, CDR1 SGHTA and CDR2 FQGNSA. This CDR3 spans 16 amino acids. The CDR3 DNA reads TGTGCCAGCCGGGCGGGAGGGATACCAGGGGGGCATGAGCAGTTCTTC. This encodes CASRAGGIPGGHEQFF.

This chain links TRBV5-4 with TRBJ1-1; D not resolved. Germline V gives CDR1 SGHNT, CDR2 YYREEE (reference sequence). This CDR3 spans 12 amino acids. Trimming removed 0 bases at V and 4 bases at J, with 4 bases between. The chain's CDR3 is CASSLASTEAFF. CDR3 bases: TGTGCCAGCAGCTTGGCGAGCACTGAAGCTTTCTTT.

The rearrangement uses TRBV4-3 and TRBJ2-3; 9 bases agree with TRBD1. The V and J ends lost 4 bases and 1 base, in that order; junction bases with no gene match: 3. CDR1 is LGHNA and CDR2 is YSLEER in the germline V gene. This CDR3 is built from 15 residues. This chain's CDR3 is CASSLTGGGTDTQYF. In nucleotides, the CDR3 is TGCGCCAGCAGCCTTACAGGGGGCGGCACAGATACGCAGTATTTT.

This sequence joins TRBV6-1 and TRBJ2-2; perhaps TRBD2 as D (6 bases). V lost 2 bases, J lost 4 bases, and 17 bases lay in between. Germline V CDR1 and CDR2: MNHNS, SASEGT. The CDR3 totals 17 residues. The chain's CDR3 is CASSESWRASRTGELFF. The CDR3 DNA follows: TGTGCCAGCAGTGAAAGTTGGAGGGCTAGTCGCACCGGGGAGCTGTTTTTT.

The CDR3 loop is CASSVFQETQYF. The CDR3 DNA sequence: TGTGCCAGCAGTGTCTTCCAAGAGACCCAGTACTTC. The chain joins TRBV2 to TRBJ2-5; D is unresolved. CDR1 is SNHLY, CDR2 FYNNEI, per germline. V shed 4 bases and J shed 1 base, with 4 bases lying between them. CDR3 length: 12 amino acids.

This clone was detected a few times. The rearrangement uses TRBV18 and TRBJ2-7, with no clear D. Germline V gives CDR1 KGHSH, CDR2 LQKENI. This CDR3 has 11 residues. Trimming pared 6 bases from V and 3 bases from J, leaving 6 bases between. For the CDR3, the DNA is TGTGCCAGCTCCTCCAACTACGAGCAGTACTTC. The encoded protein is CASSSNYEQYF.

V and J are TRBV27 and TRBJ2-7, with 10 bases lining up with TRBD2. The CDR3 is 15 residues long. V lost 4 bases, J lost 3 bases, and 6 bases stayed unmatched. Germline V gene sequence: CDR1 MNHEY, CDR2 SMNVEV (reference sequence). CDR3 DNA: TGTGCCAGCAGTTCTAGGACTAGCGGCTTCTACGAGCAGTACTTC. It yields the protein CASSSRTSGFYEQYF.

The V and J genes are TRBV4-3 and TRBJ2-7, with 7 bases lining up with TRBD1. Germline V gene lookup returns CDR1 LGHNA and CDR2 YSLEER. The CDR3 consists of 15 residues. With 2 bases clipped from V and 4 bases from J, the junction kept 8 bases outside the gene matches. This CDR3 is CASSQTTGQPYEQYF. The CDR3 DNA sequence: TGCGCCAGCAGCCAAACGACAGGGCAACCTTACGAGCAGTACTTC.

This chain connects TRBV7-2 to TRBJ1-6; TRBD1 matches 10 bases. Germline CDR1 is SGHTA and CDR2 is FQGNSA. CDR3 size: 13 residues. J gave up 14 bases and V 4 bases, and 5 bases lay outside the gene matches. CDR3 nucleotide sequence: TGTGCCAGCAGCTCCCGGGACAGGGGAGCCCTCCACTTT. Encoded protein: CASSSRDRGALHF.

CDR3 loop: CASSLRGLNTEAFF. CDR3 DNA sequence: TGCGCCAGCAGCTTGAGAGGGCTGAACACTGAAGCTTTCTTT. The rearrangement uses TRBV5-1 and TRBJ1-1; unclear D gene. Germline CDR1 SGHRS, CDR2 YFSETQ. The V end lost 1 base, the J end lost 0 bases, and 7 bases lay between the germline ends. The CDR3 loop spans 14 amino acids.

The V and J genes are TRBV30 and TRBJ1-2; unclear D gene. The CDR3 has 15 amino acids. Germline values: CDR1 GTSNPN, CDR2 SVGIG (reference sequence). V lost 1 base, J lost 5 bases, and 17 bases lay in between. DNA of the CDR3: TGTGCCTGGAGTGGAGGAGGTGCGAGAGGTTATGGCTACACCTTC. Residues: CAWSGGGARGYGYTF. Complete variable domain (other parts from reference TRBV30 and TRBJ1-2): SQTIHQWPATLVQPVGSPLSLECTVEGTSNPNLYWYRQAAGRGLQLLFYSVGIGQISSEVPQNLSASRPQDRQFILSSKKLLLSDSGFYLCAWSGGGARGYGYTFGSGTRLTVV.

The CDR3 sequence: CASQRESTDTQYF. CDR3 in DNA: TGTGCCAGCCAGCGGGAGAGTACAGATACGCAGTATTTT. The genes are TRBV9 and TRBJ2-3; 8 positions match TRBD2. The CDR3 spans 13 residues. Trimming cost V 7 bases and J 3 bases; bases outside gene matches: 4. CDR1 is SGDLS and CDR2 is YYNGEE in the germline V gene.

J is TRBJ2-6 and V is TRBV6-5, with D possibly TRBD2 on 6 matching bases. Germline values: CDR1 MNHEY, CDR2 SVGAGI. Deletions cut 7 bases from V and 1 base from J, with 11 bases between. This CDR3 has 15 residues. The CDR3 DNA reads as TGTGCCAGCACAGACGGGGGATCTGGGGCCAACGTCCTGACTTTC. Translation gives CASTDGGSGANVLTF.

This chain joins TRBV10-3 and TRBJ1-2; 9 bases fit TRBD1. J lost 4 bases, V lost 11 bases, and 17 bases had no gene match. Germline values: CDR1 ENHRY, CDR2 SYGVKD. The CDR3 totals 16 residues. In DNA form, the CDR3 reads TGTGCCGCATCCGCCCGCGTGGGACAGGGCATCTATGGCTACACCTTC. Protein product: CAASARVGQGIYGYTF.

In this sample, this clone turned up a few times. The CDR3: CASSLISGRAVDTQYF. In nucleotides, the CDR3 is TGTGCCAGCAGCCTAATTAGCGGGAGGGCCGTGGATACGCAGTATTTT. V gene TRBV7-2 combines with J gene TRBJ2-3, with TRBD2 matching 11 bases. V shed 5 bases and J 6 bases; nucleotides not matched to a gene: 10. Germline CDR1 SGHTA, CDR2 FQGNSA. The CDR3 extends over 16 amino acids.

J is TRBJ1-5 and V is TRBV6-1; D remains unclear. CDR3 length: 13 residues. CDR1 MNHNS and CDR2 SASEGT come from the germline V gene. V lost 8 bases, J lost 4 bases, and 12 bases lay in between. CDR3 loop: CASWETQNQPQHF. DNA of the CDR3: TGTGCCAGCTGGGAGACACAAAATCAGCCCCAGCATTTT.